The 10 T cell receptor beta chains below were found in one sample sequenced in a study of blood T cell repertoires in COVID-19. This table comes from immunoSEQ multiplex PCR, and its TCRdb copy is limited to in-frame clones, with some not included. Among 120,000 to 150,000 clones listed, around four fifths were seen once. The sequenced sample was peripheral blood. The receptors originated from a woman aged 40 to 50 with active or convalescent COVID-19.

This sequence joins TRBV24-1 and TRBJ2-3; possible D gene TRBD1, 6 bases. CDR1 and CDR2 from the germline V gene are KGHDR and SFDVKD. The V and J ends lost 5 bases and 2 bases respectively, with 13 bases between them. The CDR3 sequence is 15 residues long. The CDR3 sequence: CATSASTGPTDTQYF. CDR3 coding DNA: TGTGCCACCAGTGCCTCGACAGGCCCCACAGATACGCAGTATTTT.

On this clone itself: At the DNA level, this CDR3 is encoded by other sequences in the same sample as well. The chain employs TRBV11-2 and TRBJ1-2; TRBD1 matches at 8 bases. The length of the CDR3 is 14 residues. V shed 1 base, J shed 2 bases, and the junction held 0 bases outside the gene matches. CDR1 is SGHAT and CDR2 is FQNNGV in the germline V gene. The CDR3 region has the DNA TGTGCCAGCAGCTTAGGGACAGGGAACTATGGCTACACCTTC. Protein sequence: CASSLGTGNYGYTF. The full variable domain, in which reference TRBV11-2 and TRBJ1-2 provide the parts outside the CDR3, is EAGVAQSPRYKIIEKRQSVAFWCNPISGHATLYWYQQILGQGPKLLIQFQNNGVVDDSQLPKDRFSAERLKGVDSTLKIQPAKLEDSAVYLCASSLGTGNYGYTFGSGTRLTVV.

V is TRBV5-8 and J is TRBJ2-5; unclear D gene. The ends were cut back, 4 bases at V and 3 bases at J, with 13 bases in the middle. The CDR3 runs to 14 residues. Germline V lookup: CDR1 SGHTS, CDR2 YDEGEE. For the CDR3, the DNA is TGTGCCAGCAGCGCGCCGGGTTCCAAAGAGACCCAGTACTTC. Its translation: CASSAPGSKETQYF.

V gene TRBV5-1 combines with J gene TRBJ2-5; TRBD2 agrees at 12 bases. The germline CDR1 and CDR2 sequences are SGHRS and YFSETQ. Unmatched junction bases numbered 6, after V lost 4 bases and J lost 2 bases. The CDR3 loop spans 16 amino acids. The CDR3 sequence: CASSPRLAGEQETQYF. The CDR3 nucleotides read TGCGCCAGCAGCCCGAGACTAGCGGGAGAGCAAGAGACCCAGTACTTC. Combining the CDR3 with reference TRBV5-1 and TRBJ2-5 gives the whole variable domain KAGVTQTPRYLIKTRGQQVTLSCSPISGHRSVSWYQQTPGQGLQFLFEYFSETQRNKGNFPGRFSGRQFSNSRSEMNVSTLELGDSALYLCASSPRLAGEQETQYFGPGTRLLVL.

The chain couples TRBV6-5 to TRBJ2-1; 7 positions match TRBD2. CDR3 length: 16 residues. Germline V gene data show CDR1 as MNHEY and CDR2 as SVGAGI. V dropped 2 bases and J dropped 4; count of bases not matched to a gene: 8. Here the CDR3 DNA reads TGTGCCAGCAGTTACGGCGCTAGCGGAGATTACAATGAGCAGTTCTTC. Its protein is CASSYGASGDYNEQFF.

J is TRBJ2-7 and V is TRBV19, with TRBD1 matching 8 bases. The CDR3 has 14 residues. Germline lookup yields CDR1 LNHDA and CDR2 SQIVND (reference sequence). V lost 5 bases and J lost 1; bases outside the gene matches: 4. The CDR3 DNA follows: TGTGCCAGTAGTCCATACAGGGGGTCCTACGAGCAGTACTTC. This gives the protein CASSPYRGSYEQYF. The full variable domain, with the rest looked up from reference TRBV19 and TRBJ2-7, is DGGITQSPKYLFRKEGQNVTLSCEQNLNHDAMYWYRQDPGQGLRLIYYSQIVNDFQKGDIAEGYSVSREKKESFPLTVTSAQKNPTAFYLCASSPYRGSYEQYFGPGTRLTVT.

The chain couples TRBV28 to TRBJ1-5, with 10 nucleotides matching TRBD1. In germline, CDR1 is MDHEN, CDR2 SYDVKM. This CDR3 has 18 residues. V lost 2 bases, J lost 2 bases, and 9 bases stayed unmatched. The CDR3 DNA reads as TGTGCCAGCAGTTTACTGACAGGGGGCGCGTATGGCAATCAGCCCCAGCATTTT. It translates to CASSLLTGGAYGNQPQHF.

The CDR3 DNA follows: TGCAGTGCTAGTAGGCTAGCGGGACGCTACAATGAGCAGTTCTTC. It is translated as CSASRLAGRYNEQFF. The chain employs TRBV20-1 and TRBJ2-1; 9 nucleotides match TRBD2. The CDR3 spans 15 residues. V was clipped by 3 bases and J by 3 bases; unmatched bases: 6. CDR1 is DFQATT, CDR2 SNEGSKA, per germline (reference sequence).

This rearrangement joins TRBV6-6 to TRBJ2-6; 8 bases are a match to TRBD1. The CDR3 extends over 16 amino acids. The V segment lost 5 bases and the J segment 3 bases; nucleotides outside the gene matches: 6. In germline, CDR1 is MNHNY, CDR2 SVGAGI (reference sequence). CDR3 amino acids: CASSRTRGLGANVLTF. CDR3 DNA sequence: TGTGCCAGCAGTCGAACCAGGGGGCTTGGGGCCAACGTCCTGACTTTC.

This clone appeared once. The chain uses TRBV2 and TRBJ1-2; D not resolved. Germline CDR1 reads SNHLY; CDR2 reads FYNNEI. The CDR3 extends over 13 amino acids. V lost 6 bases and J lost 3, with 11 bases in between. The CDR3 sequence is CASSAEPDYGYTF. The CDR3 coding sequence is TGTGCCAGCAGCGCGGAGCCTGACTATGGCTACACCTTC.